The T cell receptor (beta chain) described here comes from a study of neurological immune-mediated disorders. TCRdb fed the 5' RACE reads into MiXCR, producing one record per CDR3 protein. The sample contains some 37,000 distinct CDR3 sequences, 3% to 3.5% of which appear only once. The germline CDR1 and CDR2 sequences are SEHNR and FQNEAQ (reference sequence). The CDR3 totals 16 residues. The V gene end was trimmed by 3 bases and the J gene end by 1 base; junction bases not matched to a gene: 1. There are many counts of this clonotype. Documented time point: longitudinal time-point 1 (baseline). The TCR sequence derives from a woman in her sixties with multiple sclerosis. What was sequenced was PBMCs. The rearrangement uses TRBV7-9 and TRBJ2-2, with 11 bases identical to TRBD2. CDR3 sequence: CASSFLAGGNTGELFF. The CDR3 region has the DNA TGTGCCAGCAGCTTCCTAGCGGGGGGGAACACCGGGGAGCTGTTTTTT. The full variable domain, in which reference TRBV7-9 and TRBJ2-2 provide the parts outside the CDR3, is DTGVSQNPRHKITKRGQNVTFRCDPISEHNRLYWYRQTLGQGPEFLTYFQNEAQLEKSRLLSDRFSAERPKGSFSTLEIQRTEQGDSAMYLCASSFLAGGNTGELFFGEGSRLTVL.